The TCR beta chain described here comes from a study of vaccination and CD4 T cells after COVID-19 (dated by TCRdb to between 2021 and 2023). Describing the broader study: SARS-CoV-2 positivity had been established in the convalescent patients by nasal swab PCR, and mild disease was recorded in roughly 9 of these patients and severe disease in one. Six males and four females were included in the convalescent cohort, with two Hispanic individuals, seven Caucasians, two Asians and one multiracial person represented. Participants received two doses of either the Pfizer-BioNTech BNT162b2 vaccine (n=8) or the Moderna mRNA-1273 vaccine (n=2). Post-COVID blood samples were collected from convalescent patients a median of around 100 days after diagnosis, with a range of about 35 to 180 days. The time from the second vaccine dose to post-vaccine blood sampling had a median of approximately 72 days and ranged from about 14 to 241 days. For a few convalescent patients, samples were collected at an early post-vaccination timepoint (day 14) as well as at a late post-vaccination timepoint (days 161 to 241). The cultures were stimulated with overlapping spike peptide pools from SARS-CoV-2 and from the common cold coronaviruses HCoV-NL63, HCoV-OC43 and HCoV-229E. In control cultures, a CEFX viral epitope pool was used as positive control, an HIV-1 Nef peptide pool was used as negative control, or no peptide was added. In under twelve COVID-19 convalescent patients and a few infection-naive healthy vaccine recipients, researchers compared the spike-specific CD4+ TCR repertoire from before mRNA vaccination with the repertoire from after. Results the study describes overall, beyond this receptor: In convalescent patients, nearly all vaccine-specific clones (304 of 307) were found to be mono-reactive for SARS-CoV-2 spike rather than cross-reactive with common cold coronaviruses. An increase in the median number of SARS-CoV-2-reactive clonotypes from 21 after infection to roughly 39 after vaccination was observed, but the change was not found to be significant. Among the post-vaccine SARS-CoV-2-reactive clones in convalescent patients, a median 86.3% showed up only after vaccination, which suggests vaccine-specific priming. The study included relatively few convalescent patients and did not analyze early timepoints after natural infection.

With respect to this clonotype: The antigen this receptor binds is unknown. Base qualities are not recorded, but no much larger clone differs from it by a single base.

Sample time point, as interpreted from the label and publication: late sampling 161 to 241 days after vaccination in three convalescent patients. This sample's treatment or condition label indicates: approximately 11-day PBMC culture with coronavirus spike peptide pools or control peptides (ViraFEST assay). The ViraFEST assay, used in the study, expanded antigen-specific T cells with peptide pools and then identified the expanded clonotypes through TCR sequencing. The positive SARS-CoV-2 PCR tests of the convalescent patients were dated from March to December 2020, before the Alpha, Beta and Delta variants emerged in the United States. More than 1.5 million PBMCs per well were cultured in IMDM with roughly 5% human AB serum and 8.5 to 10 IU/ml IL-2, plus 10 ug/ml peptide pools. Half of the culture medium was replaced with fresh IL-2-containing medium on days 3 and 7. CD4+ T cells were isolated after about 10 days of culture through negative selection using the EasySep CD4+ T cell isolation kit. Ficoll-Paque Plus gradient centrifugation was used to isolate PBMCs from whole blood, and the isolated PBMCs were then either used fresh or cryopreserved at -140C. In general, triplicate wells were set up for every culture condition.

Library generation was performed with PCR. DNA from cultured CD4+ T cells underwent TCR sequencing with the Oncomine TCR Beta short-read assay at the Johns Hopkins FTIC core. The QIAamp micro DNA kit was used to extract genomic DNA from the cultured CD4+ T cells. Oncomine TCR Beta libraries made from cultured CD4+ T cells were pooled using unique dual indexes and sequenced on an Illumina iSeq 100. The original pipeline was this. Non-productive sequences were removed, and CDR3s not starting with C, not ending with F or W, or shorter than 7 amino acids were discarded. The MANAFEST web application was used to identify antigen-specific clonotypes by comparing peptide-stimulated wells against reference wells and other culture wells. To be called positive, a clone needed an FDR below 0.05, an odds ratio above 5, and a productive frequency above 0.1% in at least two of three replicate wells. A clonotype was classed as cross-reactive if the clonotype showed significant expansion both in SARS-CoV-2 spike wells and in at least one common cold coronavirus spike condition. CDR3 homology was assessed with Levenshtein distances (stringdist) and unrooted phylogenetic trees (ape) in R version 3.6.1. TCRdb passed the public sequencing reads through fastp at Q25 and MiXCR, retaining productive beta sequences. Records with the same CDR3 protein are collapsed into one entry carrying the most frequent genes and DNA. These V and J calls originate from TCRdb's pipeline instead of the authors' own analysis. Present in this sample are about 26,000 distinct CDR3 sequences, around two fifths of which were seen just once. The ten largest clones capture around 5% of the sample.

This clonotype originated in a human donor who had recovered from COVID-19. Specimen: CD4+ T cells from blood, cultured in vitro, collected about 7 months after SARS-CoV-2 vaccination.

At the DNA level, the sequence is TGTGCCAGCAGTGGGATCTTAACCTCCTACAATGAGCAGTTCTTC. It translates to CASSGILTSYNEQFF. The chain is encoded by TRBV2 joined to TRBJ2-1; a confident D gene designation cannot be given. V loses 4 bases, J loses 0 bases, and the germline ends lie 10 bases apart. The germline V gene encodes CDR1 SNHLY and CDR2 FYNNEI. The CDR3 goes from the cysteine to the phenylalanine over 15 residues. Only the CDR3 portion is preserved as DNA: 45 bases, with reading frame beginning at the first base.